This T cell receptor (beta chain) was recovered during a study of T cell responses to AZD1222 COVID-19 vaccine. Study-level results: At 160-218 and 743-854, vaccine-associated CD4 TCRs were dominant, and they spanned spike. In the spike-specific TCR repertoire, nearly half reportedly target unmutated variant regions.

Generated by immunoSEQ multiplex PCR, the TCRdb table keeps only in-frame clones and is missing some. The repertoire holds some 110,000 clones, with roughly 84% as singletons. A note on this clone: Antigen specificity is unknown.

The germline V and J ends were trimmed by 7 bases and 5 bases, with 12 bases remaining between them. Germline V CDR1 and CDR2: ENHRY, SYGVKD. CDR3 length equals 14 residues. Sequences were derived from peripheral blood, sampled on day 0 of AZD1222 vaccination. The clonotype was recovered from an adult in good health. The rearrangement links TRBV10-3 to TRBJ1-6; TRBD1 is a possible D gene (5 bases). The CDR3: CAITGTSDNSPLHF. CDR3 coding DNA: TGTGCCATCACCGGGACTTCGGATAATTCACCCCTCCACTTT.